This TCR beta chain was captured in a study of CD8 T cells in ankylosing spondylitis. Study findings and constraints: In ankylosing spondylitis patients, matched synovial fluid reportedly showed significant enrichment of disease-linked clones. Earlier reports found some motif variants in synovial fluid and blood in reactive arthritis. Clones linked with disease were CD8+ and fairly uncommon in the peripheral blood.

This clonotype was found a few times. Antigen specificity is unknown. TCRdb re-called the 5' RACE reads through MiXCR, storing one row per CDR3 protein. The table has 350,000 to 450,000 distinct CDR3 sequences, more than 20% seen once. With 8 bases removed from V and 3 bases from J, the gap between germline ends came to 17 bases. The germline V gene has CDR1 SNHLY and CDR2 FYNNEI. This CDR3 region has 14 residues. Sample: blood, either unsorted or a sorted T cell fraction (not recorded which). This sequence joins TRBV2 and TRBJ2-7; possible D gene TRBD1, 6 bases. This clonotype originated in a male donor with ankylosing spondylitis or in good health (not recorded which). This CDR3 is CASGWTAGLYEQYF. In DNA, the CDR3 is TGTGCCAGCGGATGGACAGCCGGGCTCTACGAGCAGTACTTC.